This T cell receptor (beta chain) was sequenced in a study of blood T cell repertoires in COVID-19. Study-wide background: Spain, Italy and the United States supplied samples that represented acute and convalescent COVID-19. T cells, B-cell-depleted T cells, or PBMCs supplied cDNA or gDNA.

In the original processing: Nucleated cell counts were estimated from reference gene primer amplification. Profiled with immunoSEQ multiplex PCR; TCRdb holds only in-frame clones, not every one. V, J and clone size reflect that table, while D and trimming were determined from the DNA. The sample contains some 51,000 clones, 70% to 90% of which appear only once. The V end lost 3 bases, the J end lost 1 base, and 3 bases lay between the germline ends. Germline CDR1 reads LNHDA; CDR2 reads SQIVND (reference sequence). There are 12 residues in the CDR3. The clonotype comes from a man in his fifties with active COVID-19. The sequencing sample was made of peripheral blood. The chain joins TRBV19 to TRBJ1-2, with D unclear. The chain's CDR3 is CASSILNYGYTF. The CDR3, as DNA: TGTGCCAGTAGTATTCTTAACTATGGCTACACCTTC.